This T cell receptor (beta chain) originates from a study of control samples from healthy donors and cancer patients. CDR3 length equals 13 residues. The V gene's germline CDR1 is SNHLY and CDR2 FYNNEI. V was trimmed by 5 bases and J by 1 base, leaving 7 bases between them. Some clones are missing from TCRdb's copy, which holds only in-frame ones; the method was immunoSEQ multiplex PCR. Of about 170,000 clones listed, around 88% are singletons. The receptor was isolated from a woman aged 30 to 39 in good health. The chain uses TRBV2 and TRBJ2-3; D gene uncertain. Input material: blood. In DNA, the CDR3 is TGTGCCAGCAGTCCGGACGGCACAGATACGCAGTATTTT. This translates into CASSPDGTDTQYF.